Listed below are T cell receptor beta chains from one sample, sequenced in a study of cytomegalovirus exposure and HLA in healthy donors. Here immunoSEQ multiplex PCR was the method, and the copy in TCRdb shows in-frame clones only, minus some. The sample has about 200,000 clones; approximately 80% are singletons. The specimen was PBMCs. These receptors originate from a girl aged 2-10 years in good health and CMV-seronegative. Each CDR3 is given with its conserved first and last residue. A D gene is named only where the DNA matches it firmly. Expanded clones are given a class, and other clones once, few, many or no size at all.

CDR3aa,CDR3nt,v_gene,j_gene,abundance,d_gene
CASSFMGGNTGELFF,TGTGCCAGCAGTTTTATGGGGGGGAACACCGGGGAGCTGTTTTTT,TRBV27,TRBJ2-2,.,.
CSVGSSYNSPLHF,TGCAGCGTTGGGAGCTCCTATAATTCACCCCTCCACTTT,TRBV29-1,TRBJ1-6,.,.
CASSVASNQPQHF,TGTGCCAGCAGTGTGGCCAGCAATCAGCCCCAGCATTTT,TRBV6-4,TRBJ1-5,.,.
CASSYVDGRRLAGYTF,TGTGCCAGCAGTTACGTCGACGGCAGGCGTTTGGCGGGCTACACCTTC,TRBV6-5,TRBJ1-2,.,.
CASSQAMENPYEQYF,TGTGCCAGCAGCCAAGCTATGGAGAACCCCTACGAGCAGTACTTC,TRBV4-2,TRBJ2-7,once,.
CASRPGLAGNKETQYF,TGCGCCAGCAGACCGGGACTAGCGGGGAATAAAGAGACCCAGTACTTC,TRBV4-1,TRBJ2-5,.,TRBD2
CASGGLVSYNEQFF,TGTGCCAGCGGCGGCCTCGTTTCATACAATGAGCAGTTCTTC,TRBV27,TRBJ2-1,.,.
CASSSLLGRDSNQPQHF,TGTGCCAGCAGTTCCTTACTCGGACGGGATAGCAATCAGCCCCAGCATTTT,TRBV27,TRBJ1-5,once,.
CASSRLRDYLCGSYNEQFF,.,TRBV21-1,TRBJ2-1,.,.
CASSDSGQSTDTQYF,TGTGCCAGCAGTGACTCCGGACAGTCCACAGATACGCAGTATTTT,TRBV25-1,TRBJ2-3,.,.
CASSSLRGGYTF,TGTGCCAGCAGCTCACTCCGCGGTGGCTACACCTTC,TRBV7-6,TRBJ1-2,.,.
CASSLAQDSTGANVLTF,TGCGCCAGCAGCTTGGCTCAGGATAGTACTGGGGCCAACGTCCTGACTTTC,TRBV5-1,TRBJ2-6,.,.
CAISISRDRLGGYTF,TGTGCCATCAGTATTTCCCGGGACAGGCTCGGCGGCTACACCTTC,TRBV10-3,TRBJ1-2,.,TRBD1
CASSVGGGNQPQHF,TGTGCCAGCAGTGTAGGGGGCGGCAATCAGCCCCAGCATTTT,TRBV6-1,TRBJ1-5,.,TRBD1
CATGTSGTIQETQYF,TGTGCCACCGGGACTAGCGGAACGATTCAAGAGACCCAGTACTTC,TRBV15,TRBJ2-5,.,TRBD2
CASSETHLSYEQYF,TGTGCCAGCAGTGAAACACACCTCTCCTACGAGCAGTACTTC,TRBV6-1,TRBJ2-7,.,.
CSSSLGDRVVNTEAFF,TGTTCCAGCAGCTTAGGCGACAGAGTTGTGAACACTGAAGCTTTCTTT,TRBV7-3,TRBJ1-1,once,.
CASSSREGNTEAFF,TGTGCCAGCAGCTCCCGGGAAGGGAACACTGAAGCTTTCTTT,TRBV7-8,TRBJ1-1,few,.
CASTLQRLDLSYEQYF,TGTGCCAGCACCTTACAGCGGCTTGACCTTTCCTACGAGCAGTACTTC,TRBV2,TRBJ2-7,.,.
CASSLVSGLNYEQYF,TGTGCCAGCAGCTTAGTCTCGGGACTAAACTACGAGCAGTACTTC,TRBV7-9,TRBJ2-7,few,TRBD2
CASSRIAGDETQYF,TGTGCCAGCAGTAGAATTGCGGGGGATGAGACCCAGTACTTC,TRBV6-1,TRBJ2-5,.,TRBD2
CASSSQAGELFEQYF,TGTGCCAGCAGCTCACAAGCGGGGGAGTTGTTCGAGCAGTACTTC,TRBV7-2,TRBJ2-7,.,TRBD2
CASSLSRNQPQHF,TGTGCCAGCAGCTTAAGCCGTAATCAGCCCCAGCATTTT,TRBV13,TRBJ1-5,.,.
CASSEGLAEETQYF,TGCGCCAGCAGCGAAGGACTAGCGGAAGAGACCCAGTACTTC,TRBV10-2,TRBJ2-5,.,TRBD2
CASSSTTRPGELFF,TGTGCCAGCAGCTCAACGACTAGACCCGGGGAGCTGTTTTTT,TRBV7-2,TRBJ2-2,once,.
CASSRDRGYEQYF,TGTGCCAGCAGCCGGGACAGGGGGTACGAGCAGTACTTC,TRBV2,TRBJ2-7,.,TRBD1
CASSSRGQPQHF,TGTGCCAGCAGCAGCAGGGGTCAGCCCCAGCATTTT,TRBV5-6,TRBJ1-5,few,.
CASRKGLADSNEQFF,TGTGCCAGCAGAAAAGGACTAGCGGACTCCAATGAGCAGTTCTTC,TRBV6-6,TRBJ2-1,.,TRBD2
CASSPRGPSNTEAFF,TGTGCCAGCTCACCACGGGGGCCCTCGAACACTGAAGCTTTCTTT,TRBV18,TRBJ1-1,.,.
CASRQNDRGTTEAFF,TGTGCCAGCAGACAAAACGACAGGGGGACCACTGAAGCTTTCTTT,TRBV4-2,TRBJ1-1,.,TRBD1
CASSPQGWREQYF,TGTGCCAGCAGCCCACAGGGTTGGAGGGAGCAGTACTTC,TRBV28,TRBJ2-7,.,.
CASSPKTMGTGDYEQYF,TGTGCCAGCAGTCCAAAGACAATGGGGACAGGAGACTACGAGCAGTACTTC,TRBV27,TRBJ2-7,.,TRBD1
CASSGTQLQGIDSGNTIYF,TGTGCCAGCAGTGGCACCCAGCTACAGGGTATCGACTCTGGAAACACCATATATTTT,TRBV6-1,TRBJ1-3,.,.
CASSYGRFGEQYF,TGTGCCAGCAGTTACGGGAGATTTGGCGAGCAGTACTTC,TRBV6-5,TRBJ2-7,.,.
CASSPGIQDTDTQYF,TGCGCCAGCAGCCCCGGGATTCAGGACACAGATACGCAGTATTTT,TRBV4-1,TRBJ2-3,.,.
CASSQAGGSSYNEQFF,TGTGCCAGCAGCCAAGCGGGCGGGAGCTCCTACAATGAGCAGTTCTTC,TRBV4-2,TRBJ2-1,.,TRBD2
CASITGLGTEAFF,TGTGCCAGTATCACAGGGTTGGGCACTGAAGCTTTCTTT,TRBV19,TRBJ1-1,.,.
CASSMDNPGNTIYF,TGTGCCAGCAGTATGGACAATCCTGGAAACACCATATATTTT,TRBV2,TRBJ1-3,.,.